This T cell receptor beta chain was identified in a study of circulating and synovial CD4+ cells in juvenile arthritis. The germline gives CDR1 SGHNT, CDR2 YYREEE (reference sequence). The CDR3 length is 15 residues. Germline trimming cut 4 bases from V and 3 bases from J; bases unmatched to any gene: 4. About this clone: Its antigen is not identified.

The repertoire was sequenced with immunoSEQ multiplex PCR; TCRdb's copy has only in-frame clones and lacks some. The sample holds 15,000 to 20,000 clones; under 95% are singletons and the top ten take 0.7% to 0.95%. Study conclusions and caveats: T cell genome counts differed by at least an order of magnitude between CPL and CD4 samples. These blood cells shared more CDR3 sequences with synovium than bulk blood. Diversity here was lower than in bulk blood CD4 cells.

The sequenced sample was CD4+ T cells from blood. The sequence derives from a human donor with juvenile idiopathic arthritis. The rearrangement uses TRBV5-4 and TRBJ2-5; 12 bases map to TRBD2. CDR3 nucleotides: TGTGCCAGCAGCAAGACTAGCGGGGGTGAAGAGACCCAGTACTTC. It translates to CASSKTSGGEETQYF.